Presented here are 10 T cell receptor beta chains from one specimen sequenced in a study of blood T cell repertoires in COVID-19. Only in-frame clones appear in the TCRdb table, and some are missing; sequencing was by immunoSEQ multiplex PCR. The sample lists 70,000 or so clones, about 84% seen once, with roughly 16% in the top ten. The sequencing sample was made of peripheral blood. Receptors originate from a human donor in a cohort sampled during active COVID-19.

The chain couples TRBV19 to TRBJ1-3; D perhaps matches TRBD1 (5 bases). Trimming left V 9 bases short and J 1 base short, with 7 bases between. The CDR3 covers 12 residues. Germline V gene sequence: CDR1 LNHDA, CDR2 SQIVND (reference sequence). DNA for the CDR3: TGTGCCAGCCGGGGGTCTGGAAACACCATATATTTT. It is translated as CASRGSGNTIYF.

The rearrangement uses TRBV5-4 and TRBJ1-1; 8 positions match TRBD1. The J segment lost 8 bases and the V segment lost 3 bases, leaving 6 bases of the junction unmatched. The CDR3 contains 13 residues. Looked up from germline, CDR1 is SGHNT and CDR2 is YYREEE (reference sequence). The CDR3 nucleotides are TGTGCCAGCAGCTCCGGACAGGGAGGAGAAGCTTTCTTT. Encoded protein: CASSSGQGGEAFF.

The chain is built from TRBV25-1 and TRBJ2-1; TRBD2 is a possible D gene (5 bases). Trimming stripped 4 bases from V and 3 bases from J, with 10 bases between. CDR3 length equals 14 residues. Germline loops: CDR1 MGHDK, CDR2 SYGVNS. CDR3 residues: CASSASGNYNEQFF. The CDR3 nucleotides read TGTGCCAGCAGTGCGAGCGGAAACTACAATGAGCAGTTCTTC.

The V gene is TRBV7-8, the J gene TRBJ2-3; 11 positions agree with TRBD2. The CDR3 is 20 amino acids. The ends lost 4 bases at V and 0 bases at J; junction bases unmatched: 15. Germline CDR1 reads SGHVS; CDR2 reads FQNEAQ. The CDR3 spells CASSWGSGRATVQSTDTQYF. CDR3 nucleotides: TGTGCCAGCAGCTGGGGTAGCGGGAGGGCAACAGTTCAAAGCACAGATACGCAGTATTTT.

The CDR3 protein is CASSPELGRADGYTF. For the CDR3, the DNA is TGTGCCAGCTCACCAGAACTCGGCAGGGCAGATGGCTACACCTTC. The chain carries TRBV18 and TRBJ1-2, with D perhaps TRBD1 (5 bases). This CDR3 contains 15 residues. V dropped 2 bases and J dropped 6 bases, with 16 bases sitting between them. Germline CDR1 reads KGHSH; CDR2 reads LQKENI.

The J gene is TRBJ2-5, the V gene TRBV18; D call uncertain. Looked up from germline, CDR1 is KGHSH and CDR2 is LQKENI. The CDR3 runs 14 residues. Trimming removed 2 bases from V and 4 bases from J, with 11 bases in between. As DNA, the CDR3 is TGTGCCAGCTCACCAACCAGCGAGGCAGAGACCCAGTACTTC. This translates into CASSPTSEAETQYF. Full variable domain (rest looked up from reference TRBV18 and TRBJ2-5): NAGVMQNPRHLVRRRGQEARLRCSPMKGHSHVYWYRQLPEEGLKFMVYLQKENIIDESGMPKERFSAEFPKEGPSILRIQQVVRGDSAAYFCASSPTSEAETQYFGPGTRLLVL.

A remark on this clone: This may be a read error: a much more frequent sequence differs by one nucleotide. The J gene is TRBJ2-1, the V gene TRBV7-6, with 9 bases aligning to TRBD2. This CDR3 contains 16 residues. Germline loops: CDR1 SGHVS, CDR2 FNYEAQ. DNA for the CDR3: TGTGTCAGCAGCTTGGTAGCGGGAGTTTTCTACAATGAGCAGTTCTTC. Amino acid sequence: CVSSLVAGVFYNEQFF. Full variable domain (rest looked up from reference TRBV7-6 and TRBJ2-1): GAGVSQSPRYKVTKRGQDVALRCDPISGHVSLYWYRQALGQGPEFLTYFNYEAQQDKSGLPNDRFSAERPEGSISTLTIQRTEQRDSAMYRCVSSLVAGVFYNEQFFGPGTRLTVL.

V and J are TRBV4-1 and TRBJ2-3; TRBD2 matches at 10 bases. The length of the CDR3 is 17 residues. Germline CDR1 reads MGHRA; CDR2 reads YSYEKL. V dropped 3 bases and J dropped 5; count of bases not matched to a gene: 11. The CDR3 sequence is CASSQTELAGRKDTQYF. CDR3 nucleotide sequence: TGCGCCAGCAGCCAGACCGAACTAGCGGGACGCAAAGATACGCAGTATTTT.

The CDR3 DNA reads TGTGCCAGCAGCGCACTACCCATCCAAGAGACCCAGTACTTC. This codes for CASSALPIQETQYF. This rearrangement joins TRBV7-2 to TRBJ2-5; D remains ambiguous. Trimming cost V 5 bases and J 1 base, with 11 bases left between them. The CDR3 sequence is 14 residues long. The germline gives CDR1 SGHTA, CDR2 FQGNSA.

Concerning this clone itself: The identical CDR3 is also encoded by other nucleotide sequences in the sample. V gene TRBV7-9 combines with J gene TRBJ2-7; 11 nucleotides align to TRBD2. Trimming at V came to 5 bases and at J to 3 bases, leaving 3 bases not matched to a gene. Germline CDR1 SEHNR, CDR2 FQNEAQ (reference sequence). This CDR3 is built from 14 residues. CDR3 loop: CASSLTSGSYEQYF. The CDR3 region has the DNA TGTGCCAGCAGCCTAACTAGCGGGAGCTACGAGCAGTACTTC.